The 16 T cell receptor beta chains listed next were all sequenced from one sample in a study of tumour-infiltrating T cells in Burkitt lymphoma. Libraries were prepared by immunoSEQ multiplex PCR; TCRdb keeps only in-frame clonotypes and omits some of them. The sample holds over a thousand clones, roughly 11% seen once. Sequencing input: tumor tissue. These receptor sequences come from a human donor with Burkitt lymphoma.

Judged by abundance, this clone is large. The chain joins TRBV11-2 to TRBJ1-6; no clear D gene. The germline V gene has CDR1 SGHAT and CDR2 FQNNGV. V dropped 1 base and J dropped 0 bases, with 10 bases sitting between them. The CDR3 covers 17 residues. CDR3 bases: TGTGCCAGCAGCTTAGGTGGGGAGAGCTCCTATAATTCACCCCTCCACTTT. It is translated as CASSLGGESSYNSPLHF.

CDR3 residues: CASSLGVAGVPFF. Here the CDR3 DNA reads TGTGCCAGCAGCCTAGGGGTAGCGGGAGTTCCGTTCTTC. This chain uses TRBV11-2 with TRBJ2-1, with 9 bases aligning to TRBD2. CDR1 is SGHAT, CDR2 FQNNGV, per germline. The CDR3 covers 13 residues. Trimming cost V 5 bases and J 15 bases; bases outside gene matches: 11.

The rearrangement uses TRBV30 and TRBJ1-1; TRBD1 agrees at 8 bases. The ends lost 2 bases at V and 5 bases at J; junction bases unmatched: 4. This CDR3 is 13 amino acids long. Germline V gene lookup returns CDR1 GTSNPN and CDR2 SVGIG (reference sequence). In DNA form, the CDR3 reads TGTGCCTGGAGTCCCACAGGGGGGACTGAAGCTTTCTTT. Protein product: CAWSPTGGTEAFF.

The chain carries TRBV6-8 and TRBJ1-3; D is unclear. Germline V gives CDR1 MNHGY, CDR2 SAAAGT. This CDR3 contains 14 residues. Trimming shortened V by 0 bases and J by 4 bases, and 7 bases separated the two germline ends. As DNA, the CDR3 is TGTGCCAGCAGTTACTCAGGGATCGGAAACACCATATATTTT. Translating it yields CASSYSGIGNTIYF.

The CDR3 protein is CASSLEEGRRAFF. Here the CDR3 DNA reads TGTGCCAGCAGCTTAGAAGAAGGCCGAAGAGCTTTCTTT. The V and J genes are TRBV7-9 and TRBJ1-1; D is uncertain. CDR1 is SEHNR, CDR2 FQNEAQ, per germline (reference sequence). The CDR3 extends over 13 amino acids. V lost 1 base and J lost 10, with 13 bases in between.

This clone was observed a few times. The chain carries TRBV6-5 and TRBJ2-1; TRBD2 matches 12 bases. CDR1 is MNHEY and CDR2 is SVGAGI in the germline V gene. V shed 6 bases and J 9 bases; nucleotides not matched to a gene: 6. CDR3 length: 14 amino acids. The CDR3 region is CASRSGLAGSEQFF. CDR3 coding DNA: TGTGCCAGCAGATCCGGACTAGCGGGAAGTGAGCAGTTCTTC.

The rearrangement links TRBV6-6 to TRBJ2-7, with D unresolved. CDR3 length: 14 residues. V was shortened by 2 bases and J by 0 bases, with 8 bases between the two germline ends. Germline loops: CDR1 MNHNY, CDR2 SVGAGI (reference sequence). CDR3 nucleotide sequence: TGTGCCAGCAGTTACGGAGCCACCTCCTACGAGCAGTACTTC. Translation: CASSYGATSYEQYF.

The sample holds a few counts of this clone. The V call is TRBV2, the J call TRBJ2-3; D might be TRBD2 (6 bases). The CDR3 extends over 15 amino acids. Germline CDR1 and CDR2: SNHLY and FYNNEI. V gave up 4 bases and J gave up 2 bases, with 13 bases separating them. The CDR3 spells CASSVLRGTTDTQYF. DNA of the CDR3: TGTGCCAGCAGTGTCCTGCGCGGGACCACAGATACGCAGTATTTT.

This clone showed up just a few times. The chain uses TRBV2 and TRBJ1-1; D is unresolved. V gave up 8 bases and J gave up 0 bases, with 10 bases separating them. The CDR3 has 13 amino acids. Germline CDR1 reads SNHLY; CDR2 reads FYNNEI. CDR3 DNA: TGTGCCAGCGGGAGCACGGTGAACACTGAAGCTTTCTTT. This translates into CASGSTVNTEAFF.

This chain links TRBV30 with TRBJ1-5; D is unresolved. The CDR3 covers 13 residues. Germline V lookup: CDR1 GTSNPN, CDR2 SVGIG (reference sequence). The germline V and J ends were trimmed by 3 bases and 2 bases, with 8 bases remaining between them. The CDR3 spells CAWRRAGNQPQHF. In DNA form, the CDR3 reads TGTGCCTGGAGGCGGGCAGGCAATCAGCCCCAGCATTTT.

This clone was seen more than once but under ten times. The CDR3 DNA sequence: TGTGCCAGTTCCTCAGGGCGGGACTCCTACGAGCAGTACTTC. Its translation is CASSSGRDSYEQYF. The rearrangement links TRBV2 to TRBJ2-7, with a weak D call TRBD2 (6 bases). The CDR3 runs to 14 residues. Per germline, CDR1 SNHLY and CDR2 FYNNEI. Trimming took 9 bases from V and 0 from J, leaving 15 bases between them. Looking up the rest from reference TRBV2 and TRBJ2-7 gives the full variable domain: EPEVTQTPSHQVTQMGQEVILRCVPISNHLYFYWYRQILGQKVEFLVSFYNNEISEKSEIFDDQFSVERPDGSNFTLKIRSTKLEDSAMYFCASSSGRDSYEQYFGPGTRLTVT.

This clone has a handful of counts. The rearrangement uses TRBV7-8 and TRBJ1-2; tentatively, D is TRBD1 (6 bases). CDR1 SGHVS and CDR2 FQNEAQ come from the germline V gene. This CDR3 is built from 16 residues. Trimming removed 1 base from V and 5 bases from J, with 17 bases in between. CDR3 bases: TGTGCCAGCAGCTTAGGTTGGACAGAGGACGGATATGGCTACACCTTC. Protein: CASSLGWTEDGYGYTF.

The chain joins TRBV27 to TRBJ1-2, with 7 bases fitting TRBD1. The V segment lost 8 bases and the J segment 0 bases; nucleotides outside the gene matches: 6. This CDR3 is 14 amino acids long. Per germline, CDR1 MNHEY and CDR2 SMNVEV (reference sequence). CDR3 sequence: CASYGQATNYGYTF. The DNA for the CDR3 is TGTGCCAGCTATGGACAGGCGACTAACTATGGCTACACCTTC.

In DNA form, the CDR3 reads TGCGCCAGCAGCCAAGATGTCACTAGCGGGACCTACGAGCAGTACTTC. It is translated as CASSQDVTSGTYEQYF. The rearrangement links TRBV4-1 to TRBJ2-7, with 10 bases identical to TRBD2. CDR3 size: 16 residues. Germline CDR1 and CDR2: MGHRA and YSYEKL. V lost 0 bases and J lost 2; bases outside the gene matches: 4.

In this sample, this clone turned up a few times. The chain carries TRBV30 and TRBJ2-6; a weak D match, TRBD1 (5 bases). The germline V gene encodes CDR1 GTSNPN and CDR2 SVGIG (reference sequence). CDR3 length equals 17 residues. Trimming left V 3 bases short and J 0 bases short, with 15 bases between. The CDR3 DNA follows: TGTGCCTGGAGCCGGCTAGTTAGGGGCTCTGGGGCCAACGTCCTGACTTTC. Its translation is CAWSRLVRGSGANVLTF.

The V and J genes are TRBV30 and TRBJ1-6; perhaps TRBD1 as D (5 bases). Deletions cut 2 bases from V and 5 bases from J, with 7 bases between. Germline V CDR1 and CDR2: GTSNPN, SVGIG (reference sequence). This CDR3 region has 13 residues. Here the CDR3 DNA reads TGTGCCTGGAGTCCGGGGGATAATTCACCCCTCCACTTT. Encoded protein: CAWSPGDNSPLHF.